This T cell receptor (beta chain) was sequenced in a study of T cell changes during pregnancy in multiple sclerosis. Assay: immunoSEQ multiplex PCR; the TCRdb copy retains only in-frame clones and omits some. The repertoire has 40,000 to 45,000 clones, around nine tenths of them found once; the top ten carry 6.5% to 9%. CDR1 is MNHEY and CDR2 is SMNVEV in the germline V gene (reference sequence). This CDR3 is built from 13 residues. V lost 0 bases and J lost 10, with 10 bases in between. Sequenced here: CD8+ T cells from peripheral blood mononuclear cells, sampled in the third trimester of pregnancy. This sequence originates from a female donor with multiple sclerosis, enrolled in a pregnancy study. The chain couples TRBV27 to TRBJ2-1; D is unclear. The CDR3 protein is CASSLSARNEQFF. In nucleotides, the CDR3 is TGTGCCAGCAGTTTATCCGCGCGGAACGAGCAGTTCTTC.